These 29 T cell receptor beta chains came from one sample sequenced in a study of shared clonotypes between healthy human individuals. Profiling relied on immunoSEQ multiplex PCR, and the TCRdb table lists in-frame clones only, not all of them. The table shows about 2.4 million clones, with roughly 93% occurring only once. Sequenced material: naive CD4+ T cells from PBMCs. The subset was: CD45RA+ positively selected. The receptors here all came from a man in his late teens or twenties in good health. Some clones in this sample may be carry-over from other donors' samples.

This clone was seen once. This rearrangement joins TRBV5-1 to TRBJ2-1; the D is unclear. This CDR3 has 16 residues. Per the germline V gene, CDR1 is SGHRS and CDR2 is YFSETQ. V lost 0 bases and J 0 bases, leaving 10 bases between the germline ends. CDR3 sequence: CASSLVPMGSYNEQFF. CDR3 nucleotide sequence: TGCGCCAGCAGCTTGGTACCCATGGGCTCCTACAATGAGCAGTTCTTC.

Concerning this clone itself: Other DNA sequences of this sample code for an identical CDR3. The rearrangement uses TRBV5-1 and TRBJ1-5, with a weak D call TRBD1 (5 bases). V dropped 3 bases and J dropped 0 bases, with 10 bases sitting between them. The CDR3 length is 15 residues. CDR1 SGHRS and CDR2 YFSETQ come from the germline V gene. CDR3 loop: CASSWGGDSNQPQHF. In DNA, the CDR3 is TGCGCCAGCAGCTGGGGGGGAGATAGCAATCAGCCCCAGCATTTT.

The CDR3 sequence is CAKSRGMNTEAFF. In DNA form, the CDR3 reads TGTGCCAAAAGCAGGGGGATGAACACTGAAGCTTTCTTT. The gene calls are TRBV10-3 and TRBJ1-1, with TRBD1 matching over 7 bases. The V and J ends lost 10 bases and 0 bases, in that order; junction bases with no gene match: 5. The germline V gene has CDR1 ENHRY and CDR2 SYGVKD. The CDR3 consists of 13 residues.

The chain is built from TRBV5-4 and TRBJ1-1; maybe TRBD1 (6 bases). Germline V gene data show CDR1 as SGHNT and CDR2 as YYREEE (reference sequence). V lost 5 bases and J 4 bases, leaving 15 bases between the germline ends. CDR3 size: 14 residues. DNA of the CDR3: TGTGCCAGCAGGGGGTTCGGGGGCGGCACTGAAGCTTTCTTT. Its translation is CASRGFGGGTEAFF. Together with reference TRBV5-4 and TRBJ1-1, the CDR3 gives the full variable domain: ETGVTQSPTHLIKTRGQQVTLRCSSQSGHNTVSWYQQALGQGPQFIFQYYREEENGRGNFPPRFSGLQFPNYSSELNVNALELDDSALYLCASRGFGGGTEAFFGQGTRLTVV.

This chain joins TRBV28 and TRBJ2-3, with 7 bases matching TRBD2. The CDR3 sequence is 17 residues long. V lost 5 bases to trimming and J lost 2 bases; unmatched junction nucleotides: 13. Germline V gene sequence: CDR1 MDHEN, CDR2 SYDVKM. The CDR3, as DNA: TGTGCCAGCAGTCCCCCCGGGCTAGCGGCCCTCACAGATACGCAGTATTTT. Protein sequence: CASSPPGLAALTDTQYF.

The gene calls are TRBV7-3 and TRBJ2-3, with a tentative D call TRBD2 (6 bases). Trimming cost V 2 bases and J 2 bases, with 11 bases left between them. The germline gives CDR1 SGHTA, CDR2 FQGTGA. This CDR3 has 15 residues. The CDR3 DNA is TGTGCCAGCAGCTTAGGGGCGGGAAACACAGATACGCAGTATTTT. Amino acid sequence: CASSLGAGNTDTQYF.

This clone came up a few times. The rearrangement uses TRBV7-9 and TRBJ1-1; D unclear. The germline CDR1 and CDR2 sequences are SEHNR and FQNEAQ (reference sequence). Between the trimmed V and J ends, which lost 5 bases and 7 bases, there was a span of 14 bases. The CDR3 spans 13 residues. The CDR3, as DNA: TGTGCCAGCAGCCCTCAGGCGAGCAATGAAGCTTTCTTT. This gives the protein CASSPQASNEAFF.

The chain combines TRBV6-5 with TRBJ1-5, with D unresolved. Per germline, CDR1 MNHEY and CDR2 SVGAGI. CDR3 length: 13 amino acids. Trimming shortened V by 6 bases and J by 4 bases, and 10 bases separated the two germline ends. The CDR3 DNA reads TGTGCCAGCAGCCTAGACATGAATCAGCCCCAGCATTTT. It yields the protein CASSLDMNQPQHF.

The chain is built from TRBV28 and TRBJ2-7; 8 nucleotides match TRBD2. The CDR3 is made up of 15 amino acids. The V and J ends lost 7 bases and 2 bases, in that order; junction bases with no gene match: 10. CDR1 MDHEN and CDR2 SYDVKM come from the germline V gene. CDR3 sequence reads: CASTLAGTRAYEQYF. CDR3 nucleotide sequence: TGTGCCAGCACCCTAGCCGGGACTAGGGCCTACGAGCAGTACTTC. The full variable domain, with the rest looked up from reference TRBV28 and TRBJ2-7, is DVKVTQSSRYLVKRTGEKVFLECVQDMDHENMFWYRQDPGLGLRLIYFSYDVKMKEKGDIPEGYSVSREKKERFSLILESASTNQTSMYLCASTLAGTRAYEQYFGPGTRLTVT.

The genes are TRBV2 and TRBJ1-1, with D uncertain. CDR1 and CDR2 from the germline V gene are SNHLY and FYNNEI. The V end lost 7 bases, the J end lost 0 bases, and 9 bases lay between the germline ends. This CDR3 has 13 amino acids. CDR3 DNA sequence: TGTGCCAGCATTATAGGATTGAACACTGAAGCTTTCTTT. Encoded protein: CASIIGLNTEAFF.

The chain has TRBV6-6 and TRBJ2-7; D is possibly TRBD2 (6 bases). The V gene's germline CDR1 is MNHNY and CDR2 SVGAGI (reference sequence). V shed 6 bases and J shed 3 bases, with 15 bases lying between them. The CDR3 is 14 residues long. CDR3 residues: CASRPRGEIYEQYF. CDR3 bases: TGTGCCAGCAGGCCGCGGGGCGAGATCTACGAGCAGTACTTC.

V usage is TRBV19 and J usage is TRBJ2-1, with no clear D. Trimming took off 1 base at V and 2 bases at J, with 6 bases between the two ends. The CDR3 sequence is 14 residues long. CDR1 and CDR2 (germline): LNHDA, SQIVND (reference sequence). The CDR3 DNA reads TGTGCCAGTAGTATAGTCCATCCCTACAATGAGCAGTTCTTC. The encoded protein is CASSIVHPYNEQFF. Full variable domain (remainder filled in from reference TRBV19 and TRBJ2-1): DGGITQSPKYLFRKEGQNVTLSCEQNLNHDAMYWYRQDPGQGLRLIYYSQIVNDFQKGDIAEGYSVSREKKESFPLTVTSAQKNPTAFYLCASSIVHPYNEQFFGPGTRLTVL.

This clone showed up just a few times. V usage is TRBV4-1 and J usage is TRBJ1-5; D possibly corresponds to TRBD1 (6 bases). This CDR3 is built from 19 residues. V lost 4 bases, J lost 4 bases, and 26 bases lay in between. CDR1 and CDR2 from the germline V gene are MGHRA and YSYEKL. CDR3 region: CASSRSMDSRAGRNQPQHF. The CDR3 DNA reads TGCGCCAGCAGCCGGAGCATGGACAGTCGGGCCGGTCGGAATCAGCCCCAGCATTTT.

This clone appeared once. This rearrangement joins TRBV6-5 to TRBJ2-6; D gene unclear. Germline loops: CDR1 MNHEY, CDR2 SVGAGI. Deletions cut 8 bases from V and 0 bases from J, with 5 bases between. The CDR3 runs to 13 residues. CDR3 region: CASLISGANVLTF. The CDR3 DNA sequence: TGTGCCAGCTTGATCTCTGGGGCCAACGTCCTGACTTTC.

This chain's CDR3 is CASSPKQGAGDYGYTF. The CDR3 DNA is TGTGCCAGCAGTCCCAAACAGGGGGCGGGGGACTATGGCTACACCTTC. This chain uses TRBV6-6 with TRBJ1-2; TRBD1 aligns across 9 bases. The CDR3 has 16 amino acids. The germline V gene encodes CDR1 MNHNY and CDR2 SVGAGI (reference sequence). With V trimmed by 5 bases and J by 3 bases, 10 bases remained unmatched.

A single count supports this clone. The chain recombines TRBV4-2 with TRBJ2-5, with 7 bases matching TRBD2. The CDR3 runs to 16 residues. Germline values: CDR1 LGHNA, CDR2 YNFKEQ. With V trimmed by 4 bases and J by 2 bases, 10 bases remained unmatched. The CDR3 here is CASSRLLADVQETQYF. CDR3 nucleotides: TGTGCCAGCAGCCGACTTCTAGCGGACGTACAAGAGACCCAGTACTTC.

The rearrangement joins TRBV2 to TRBJ1-1; D unclear. The CDR3 contains 13 residues. The germline CDR1 and CDR2 sequences are SNHLY and FYNNEI. V was trimmed by 0 bases and J by 6 bases, leaving 8 bases between them. The CDR3, as DNA: TGTGCCAGCAGTGAAGCGCCAGACGCTGAAGCTTTCTTT. This encodes CASSEAPDAEAFF.

The gene calls are TRBV11-1 and TRBJ2-3; 8 bases agree with TRBD1. The CDR3 extends over 15 amino acids. CDR1 SGHAT and CDR2 FQDESV come from the germline V gene (reference sequence). V shed 6 bases and J 4 bases; nucleotides not matched to a gene: 9. This chain's CDR3 is CASRIQGTGADTQYF. The CDR3 DNA reads TGTGCCAGCAGGATCCAAGGGACAGGAGCAGATACGCAGTATTTT.

The chain carries TRBV5-1 and TRBJ2-2; D unresolved. CDR3 length equals 16 residues. V was trimmed by 0 bases and J by 2 bases, leaving 11 bases between them. Germline values: CDR1 SGHRS, CDR2 YFSETQ. Here the CDR3 DNA reads TGCGCCAGCAGCTTGGGTCTTGGCGGTAACACCGGGGAGCTGTTTTTT. This encodes CASSLGLGGNTGELFF. Supplemented by reference TRBV5-1 and TRBJ2-2, the full variable domain reads KAGVTQTPRYLIKTRGQQVTLSCSPISGHRSVSWYQQTPGQGLQFLFEYFSETQRNKGNFPGRFSGRQFSNSRSEMNVSTLELGDSALYLCASSLGLGGNTGELFFGEGSRLTVL.

This chain connects TRBV21-1 to TRBJ2-3; whether TRBD2, the table's D call, matches the DNA was not checked. TRBV21-1 is classified as a pseudogene. The CDR3 consists of 17 residues. Written as DNA, the CDR3 is TGTGCCAGCAGCCCCCCCCAGGGACTAGCGGAAACAGATACGCAGTATTTT. Its translation: CASSPPQGLAETDTQYF.

V gene TRBV19 combines with J gene TRBJ2-7; 11 nucleotides match TRBD2. CDR3 size: 14 residues. Trimming removed 7 bases from V and 7 bases from J; junction bases left unmatched: 9. In germline, CDR1 is LNHDA, CDR2 SQIVND (reference sequence). This CDR3 reads CASTASGGSEEQYF. DNA for the CDR3: TGTGCCAGTACGGCTAGCGGGGGGTCTGAGGAGCAGTACTTC.

The rearrangement links TRBV2 to TRBJ2-3, with D possibly being TRBD1 (6 bases). Germline CDR1 SNHLY, CDR2 FYNNEI. This CDR3 is built from 11 residues. Trimming removed 9 bases from V and 4 bases from J, with 8 bases in between. CDR3 nucleotides: TGTGCCAGAAGGGGGTCAGATACGCAGTATTTT. Encoded protein: CARRGSDTQYF.

This chain connects TRBV5-4 to TRBJ2-5; 9 nucleotides agree with TRBD2. After removal of 4 bases from V and 5 bases from J, the junction contained 12 bases not matched to a gene. Germline assignment: CDR1 SGHNT and CDR2 YYREEE (reference sequence). The CDR3 sequence is 16 residues long. The CDR3 spells CASSRLPTSGRETQYF. In nucleotides, the CDR3 is TGTGCCAGCAGCCGACTACCGACTAGCGGTAGGGAGACCCAGTACTTC.

The rearrangement joins TRBV11-2 to TRBJ1-4, with a possible D match to TRBD1 (5 bases). This CDR3 comprises 15 residues. Deletions cut 0 bases from V and 7 bases from J, with 12 bases between. Germline V gene data show CDR1 as SGHAT and CDR2 as FQNNGV. The CDR3, as DNA: TGTGCCAGCAGCTTAGATCGGGGGACGCTTGAAAAACTGTTTTTT. It is translated as CASSLDRGTLEKLFF.

This sequence joins TRBV5-6 and TRBJ2-2; D remains unclear. Between the trimmed V and J ends, which lost 0 bases and 2 bases, there was a span of 8 bases. The CDR3 runs 15 residues. Germline V gene data show CDR1 as SGHDT and CDR2 as YYEEEE. CDR3 sequence reads: CASSLGSVNTGELFF. The CDR3 DNA reads as TGTGCCAGCAGCTTGGGGAGCGTTAACACCGGGGAGCTGTTTTTT.

V usage is TRBV28 and J usage is TRBJ1-1; D is perhaps TRBD1 (5 bases). The CDR3 sequence is 16 residues long. Per the germline V gene, CDR1 is MDHEN and CDR2 is SYDVKM. Between the trimmed V and J ends, which lost 8 bases and 3 bases, there was a span of 22 bases. The CDR3 DNA sequence: TGTGCCAGCCCACCCCATCGTCCGACAGAACACACTGAAGCTTTCTTT. It encodes CASPPHRPTEHTEAFF.

The chain carries TRBV19 and TRBJ2-2, with TRBD1 matching 8 bases. Germline trimming cut 3 bases from V and 4 bases from J; bases unmatched to any gene: 10. The V gene's germline CDR1 is LNHDA and CDR2 SQIVND (reference sequence). The CDR3 is made up of 17 amino acids. The CDR3 loop is CASSIPLRRGLTGELFF. CDR3 nucleotides: TGTGCCAGTAGTATCCCCTTGCGCAGGGGGCTCACCGGGGAGCTGTTTTTT.

This sequence joins TRBV5-6 and TRBJ1-2, with TRBD1 identical over 8 bases. The CDR3 runs to 15 residues. The V segment lost 3 bases and the J segment 5 bases; nucleotides outside the gene matches: 9. Germline V gene lookup returns CDR1 SGHDT and CDR2 YYEEEE. CDR3 coding DNA: TGTGCCAGCAGCTACCAGGGGGCGCCGGGGTATGGCTACACCTTC. Protein sequence: CASSYQGAPGYGYTF. Supplemented by reference TRBV5-6 and TRBJ1-2, the full variable domain reads DAGVTQSPTHLIKTRGQQVTLRCSPKSGHDTVSWYQQALGQGPQFIFQYYEEEERQRGNFPDRFSGHQFPNYSSELNVNALLLGDSALYLCASSYQGAPGYGYTFGSGTRLTVV.

The genes are TRBV6-1 and TRBJ1-4; 7 bases fit TRBD1. From germline, CDR1 is MNHNS and CDR2 SASEGT. The CDR3 length is 14 residues. V shed 4 bases and J 4 bases; nucleotides not matched to a gene: 3. The CDR3 is CASSVGQHNEKLFF. As DNA, the CDR3 is TGTGCCAGCAGTGTGGGACAGCATAATGAAAAACTGTTTTTT.